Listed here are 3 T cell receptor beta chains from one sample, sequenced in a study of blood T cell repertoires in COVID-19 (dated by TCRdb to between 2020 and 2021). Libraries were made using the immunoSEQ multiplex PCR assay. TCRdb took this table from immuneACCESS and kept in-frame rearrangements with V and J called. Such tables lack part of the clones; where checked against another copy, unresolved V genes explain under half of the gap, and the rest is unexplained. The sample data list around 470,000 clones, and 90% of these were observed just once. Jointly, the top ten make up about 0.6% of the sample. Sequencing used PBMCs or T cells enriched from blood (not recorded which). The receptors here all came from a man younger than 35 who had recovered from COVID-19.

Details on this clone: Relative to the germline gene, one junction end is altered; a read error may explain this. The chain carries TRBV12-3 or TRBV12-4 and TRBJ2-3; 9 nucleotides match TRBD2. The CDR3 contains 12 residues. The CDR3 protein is CASQTPRGREDF. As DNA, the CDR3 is TGTGCCAGCCAGACCCCCCGCGGGAGGGAGGATTTT.

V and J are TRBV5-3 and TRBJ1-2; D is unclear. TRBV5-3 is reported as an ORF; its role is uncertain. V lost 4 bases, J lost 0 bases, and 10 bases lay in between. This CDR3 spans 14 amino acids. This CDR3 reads CARSQSGSNYGYTF. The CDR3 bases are TGTGCCAGAAGCCAGAGCGGATCTAACTATGGCTACACCTTC.

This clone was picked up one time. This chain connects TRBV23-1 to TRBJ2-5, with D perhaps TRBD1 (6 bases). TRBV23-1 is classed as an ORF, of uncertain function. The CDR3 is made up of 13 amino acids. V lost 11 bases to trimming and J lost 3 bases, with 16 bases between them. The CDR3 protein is CARVRTEKETQYF. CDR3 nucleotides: TGCGCCCGGGTCCGGACAGAGAAAGAGACCCAGTACTTC.